The text below deals with one TCR beta chain. The germline CDR1 and CDR2 sequences are KGHSH and LQKENI. V was pared by 6 bases and J by 0 bases, with 12 bases between. This CDR3 spans 15 amino acids. A single record per CDR3 protein comes from TCRdb applying MiXCR to the 5' RACE reads. The data contain about 550,000 distinct CDR3 sequences, about a fifth of them singletons. This entry comes from a study of T cells after yellow fever vaccination. This sample comprised PBMCs, obtained 15 days after the yellow fever booster vaccination. This receptor was obtained from a man aged 30 to 39 who received the YFV17D yellow fever vaccine. The V gene is TRBV18, the J gene TRBJ1-5; D may be TRBD1 (5 bases). CDR3 amino acids: CASSLGGDSNQPQHF. CDR3 sequence (DNA): TGTGCCAGCTCGCTTGGGGGGGATAGCAATCAGCCCCAGCATTTT.